The T cell receptor (beta chain) described here comes from a study of OX40 agonist ivuxolimab in advanced cancers. About the study: Dose-escalation patients' cancers were hepatocellular carcinoma, melanoma, renal cell or head and neck cancer.

As concerns this clone: Its specificity is not known.

Study-level results: Mean expanded clone counts were higher in CD8+ than CD4+ T cells.

TCRdb keeps only in-frame clones here, not all; method: immunoSEQ multiplex PCR. The data contain 98,000 or so clones, about 80% of them singletons. Germline V CDR1 and CDR2: MDHEN, SYDVKM. V lost 2 bases and J lost 7, with 9 bases in between. The CDR3 spans 13 residues. The sampling schedule covered blood at baseline, cycle 4 day 1, and cycle 7 day 1. The clonotype was recovered from an adult with an advanced solid tumor such as melanoma, head and neck, liver or kidney cancer. V usage is TRBV28 and J usage is TRBJ1-3; D is unresolved. Source: CD4+ or CD8+ T cells sorted from blood, taken in a trial of the OX40 agonist ivuxolimab. For the CDR3, the DNA is TGTGCCAGCAGTTTAGGTGAACGGAACACCATATATTTT. Its protein product is CASSLGERNTIYF.